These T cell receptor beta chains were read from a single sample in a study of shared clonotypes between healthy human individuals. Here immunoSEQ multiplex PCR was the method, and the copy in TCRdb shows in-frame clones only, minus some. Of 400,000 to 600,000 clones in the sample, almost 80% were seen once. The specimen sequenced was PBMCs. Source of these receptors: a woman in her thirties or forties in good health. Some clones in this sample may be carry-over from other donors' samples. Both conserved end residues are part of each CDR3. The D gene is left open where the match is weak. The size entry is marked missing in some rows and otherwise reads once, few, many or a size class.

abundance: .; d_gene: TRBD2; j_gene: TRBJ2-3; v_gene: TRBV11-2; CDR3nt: TGTGCCAGCAGCCAGCTAGCGGGACGGACGGGTACGCAGTATTTT; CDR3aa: CASSQLAGRTGTQYF
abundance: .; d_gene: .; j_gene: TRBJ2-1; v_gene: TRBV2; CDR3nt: TGTGCCAGCAGTGCCCGCGGCTCCTACAATGAGCAGTTCTTC; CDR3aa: CASSARGSYNEQFF
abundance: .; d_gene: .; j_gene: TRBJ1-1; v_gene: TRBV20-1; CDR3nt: TGCAGTGCTCCGAACACTGAAGCTTTCTTT; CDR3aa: CSAPNTEAFF
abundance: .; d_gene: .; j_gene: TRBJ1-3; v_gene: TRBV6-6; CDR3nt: TGTGCCAGCAGTCTGAGCTCTGGAAACACCATATATTTT; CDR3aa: CASSLSSGNTIYF
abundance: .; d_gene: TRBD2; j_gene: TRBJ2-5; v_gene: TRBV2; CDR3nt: TGTGCCAGCAGGAGAACTGCGGGAGTTGGTGAGACCCAGTACTTC; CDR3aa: CASRRTAGVGETQYF
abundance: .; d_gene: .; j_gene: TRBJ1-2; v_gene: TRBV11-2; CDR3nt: TGTGCCAGCAGCCACGAGGCAGGGCGCTACACCTTC; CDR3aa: CASSHEAGRYTF
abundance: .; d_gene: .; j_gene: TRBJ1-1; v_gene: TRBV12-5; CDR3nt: TGTGCTAGTGGTTTGACACGGGCAGCTTTCTTT; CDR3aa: CASGLTRAAFF
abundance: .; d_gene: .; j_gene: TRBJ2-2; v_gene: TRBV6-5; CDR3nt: TGTGCCAGCAGGGCGGTGGACACCGGGGAGCTGTTTTTT; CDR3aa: CASRAVDTGELFF
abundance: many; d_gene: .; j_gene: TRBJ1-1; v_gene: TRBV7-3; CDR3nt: TGTGCCAGCAGCTTCGCCCTGGACACTGAAGCTTTCTTT; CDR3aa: CASSFALDTEAFF
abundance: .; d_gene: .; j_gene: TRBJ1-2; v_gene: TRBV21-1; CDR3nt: TGTGCCAGCAGTAGGGGAGGACAGGGTACTGGCTACACCTTC; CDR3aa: CASSRGGQGTGYTF
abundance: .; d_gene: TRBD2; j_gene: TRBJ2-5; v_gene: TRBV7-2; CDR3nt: TGTGCCAGCAGCTTATGGGGGACTAGCGGGGGTGAGACCCAGTACTTC; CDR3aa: CASSLWGTSGGETQYF
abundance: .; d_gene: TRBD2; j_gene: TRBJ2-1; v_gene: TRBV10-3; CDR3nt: TGTGCCATCAGTGAGTCGGCTAGCGGGAGACCGGCCTACAATGAGCAGTTCTTC; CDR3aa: CAISESASGRPAYNEQFF
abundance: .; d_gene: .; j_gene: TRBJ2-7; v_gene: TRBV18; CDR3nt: TGTGCCAGCTCCCCAGGGGGGGGCATCTACGAGCAGTACTTC; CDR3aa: CASSPGGGIYEQYF
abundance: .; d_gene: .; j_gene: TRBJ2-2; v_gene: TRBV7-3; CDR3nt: TGTGCCAGCAGCTTAATCCCCTTATCGGGGACCGGGGAGCTGTTTTTT; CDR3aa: CASSLIPLSGTGELFF
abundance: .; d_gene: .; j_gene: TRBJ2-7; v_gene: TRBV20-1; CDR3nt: TGCAGTGCTTCTGGAGGCTACGAGCAGTACTTC; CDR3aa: CSASGGYEQYF
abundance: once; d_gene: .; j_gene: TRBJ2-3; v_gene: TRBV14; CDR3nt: TGTGCCAGCAGCCAAGGGGTGACAGATACGCAGTATTTT; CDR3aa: CASSQGVTDTQYF
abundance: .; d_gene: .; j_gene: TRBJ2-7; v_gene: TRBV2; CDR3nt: TGTGCCAGCAAGGAGGGGGGGACAGGTCTGGACTTGGCCTACGGGCAGTACTTC; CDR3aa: CASKEGGTGLDLAYGQYF
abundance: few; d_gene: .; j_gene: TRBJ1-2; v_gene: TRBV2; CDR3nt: TGTGCCAGCAACCTTTGGGGGGCGCAGGGTGGCTACACCTTC; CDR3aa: CASNLWGAQGGYTF
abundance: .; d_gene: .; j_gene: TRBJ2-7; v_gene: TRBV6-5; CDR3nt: TGTGCCAGCAGTTACTCGGAGAGTCTCTACGAGCAGTACTTC; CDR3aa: CASSYSESLYEQYF
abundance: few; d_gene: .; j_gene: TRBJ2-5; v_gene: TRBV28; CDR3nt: TGTGCCAGCAGTTTTCCCGGGAGTCGTGGGGAGACCCAGTACTTC; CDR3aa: CASSFPGSRGETQYF
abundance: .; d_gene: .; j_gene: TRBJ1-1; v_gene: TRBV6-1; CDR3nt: TGTGCCAGCAGTGAAGCGTCTGACACTGAAGCTTTCTTT; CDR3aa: CASSEASDTEAFF
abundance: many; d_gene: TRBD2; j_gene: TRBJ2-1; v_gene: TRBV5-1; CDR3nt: TGCGCCAGCAGCTTGGACGGGACTAGCGGCTACAATGAGCAGTTCTTC; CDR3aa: CASSLDGTSGYNEQFF
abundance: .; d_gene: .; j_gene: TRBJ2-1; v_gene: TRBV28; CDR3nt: TGTGCCAGCAGTTCCCACGGCAGGTCCTACAATGAGCAGTTCTTC; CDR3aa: CASSSHGRSYNEQFF
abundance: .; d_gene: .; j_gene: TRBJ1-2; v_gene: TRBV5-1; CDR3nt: TGCGCCAGCAGCTCGGACGGGGAACACTATGGCTACACCTTC; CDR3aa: CASSSDGEHYGYTF
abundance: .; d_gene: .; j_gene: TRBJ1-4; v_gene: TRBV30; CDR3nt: TGTGCCTGGAGCGACGCTTGGCCGGGACGCAATGAAAAACTGTTTTTT; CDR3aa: CAWSDAWPGRNEKLFF
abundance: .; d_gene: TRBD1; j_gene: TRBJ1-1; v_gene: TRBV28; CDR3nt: TGTGCCAGCAGTCCCTCACAGGGGGCAGGGCCTGAAGCTTTCTTT; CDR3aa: CASSPSQGAGPEAFF
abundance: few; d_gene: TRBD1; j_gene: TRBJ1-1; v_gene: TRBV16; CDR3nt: TGTGCCAGCAGCGACAGGGGGAACACTGAAGCTTTCTTT; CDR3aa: CASSDRGNTEAFF
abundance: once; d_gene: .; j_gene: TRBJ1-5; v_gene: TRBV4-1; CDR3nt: TGCGCCAGCAGCCAAGACAGGGATTTCGGGGGCAATCAGCCCCAGCATTTT; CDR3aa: CASSQDRDFGGNQPQHF
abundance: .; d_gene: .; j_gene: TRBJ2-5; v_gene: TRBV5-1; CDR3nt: TGCGCCAGCAGCTTGGGCCCGACAGGTGAACAAGAGACCCAGTACTTC; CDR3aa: CASSLGPTGEQETQYF
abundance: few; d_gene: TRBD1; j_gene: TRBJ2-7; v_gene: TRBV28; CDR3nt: TGTGCCAGCAGTTATGGCAGGGGGCTGGGTGAGCAGTACTTC; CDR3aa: CASSYGRGLGEQYF
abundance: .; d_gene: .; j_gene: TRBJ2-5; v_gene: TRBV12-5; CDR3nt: TGTGCTAGTGGTATGAGTGGAGAGGCCCAGTACTTC; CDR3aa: CASGMSGEAQYF
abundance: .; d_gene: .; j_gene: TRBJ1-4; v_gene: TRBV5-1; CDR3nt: TGCGCCAGCAGCCCTCCCGGTCAAGCTAATGAAAAACTGTTTTTT; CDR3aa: CASSPPGQANEKLFF